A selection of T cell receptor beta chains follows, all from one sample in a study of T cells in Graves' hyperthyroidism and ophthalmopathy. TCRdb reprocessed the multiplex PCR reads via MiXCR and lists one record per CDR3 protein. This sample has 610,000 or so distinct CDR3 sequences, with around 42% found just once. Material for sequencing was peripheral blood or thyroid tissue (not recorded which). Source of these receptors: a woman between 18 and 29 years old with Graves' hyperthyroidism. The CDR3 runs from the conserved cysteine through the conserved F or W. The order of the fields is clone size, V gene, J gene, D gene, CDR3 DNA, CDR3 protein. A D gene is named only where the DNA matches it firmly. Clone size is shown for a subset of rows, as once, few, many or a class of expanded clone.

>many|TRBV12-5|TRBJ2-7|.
TGTGCTAGTGGTTTAAATCGGCAGTACTTC
CASGLNRQYF
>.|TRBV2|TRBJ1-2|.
TGTGCCAGCAGTGAGCAAGGGGATGGCTACACCTTC
CASSEQGDGYTF
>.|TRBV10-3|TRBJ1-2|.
TGTGCCATCAGTGAGTCGGGTCTAGCGGATGGCTACACCTTC
CAISESGLADGYTF
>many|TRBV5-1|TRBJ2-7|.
TGCGCCAGCAGCTTCTCGGTGGACTCCTACGAGCAGTACTTC
CASSFSVDSYEQYF
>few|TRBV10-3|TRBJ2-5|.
TGTGCCATCAAAGACTTGTACTTC
CAIKDLYF
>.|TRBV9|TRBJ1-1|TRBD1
TGTGCCAGCAGCGCAACGACAGGGAAGAACACTGAAGCTTTCTTT
CASSATTGKNTEAFF
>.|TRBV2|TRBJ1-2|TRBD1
TGTGCCAGCTCGCGGGGACAGGTGGGTGGCTACACCTTC
CASSRGQVGGYTF
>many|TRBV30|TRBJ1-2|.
TGTGCCTGGACACACAGGGCGGATGGCTACACCTTC
CAWTHRADGYTF
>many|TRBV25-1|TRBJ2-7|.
TGTGTCAGCGGGCCCCGGGACAGCACCTACGAGCAGTACTTC
CVSGPRDSTYEQYF
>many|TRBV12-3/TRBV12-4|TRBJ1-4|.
TGTGCCACCCAGAGGGGTCCTGGTGGGGAAAAACTGTTTTTT
CATQRGPGGEKLFF
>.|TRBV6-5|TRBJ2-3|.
TGTGCCAGCAGCCCTATCAGGGGAAGATCAGATACGCGGTATTTT
CASSPIRGRSDTRYF
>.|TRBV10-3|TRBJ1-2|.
TGTGCCACCAAACAGGTTGCTAACTATGGCTACACCTTC
CATKQVANYGYTF
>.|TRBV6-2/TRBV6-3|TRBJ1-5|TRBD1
TGTGCCAGCAGTTACGACGGACAGGGCACTCAGCCCCAGCATTTT
CASSYDGQGTQPQHF
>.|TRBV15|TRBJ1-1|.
TGTGCCACCAGCAGAGATCCCCCGGAAGCTTTCTTT
CATSRDPPEAFF
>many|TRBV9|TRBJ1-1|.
TGTGCCAGCAGCGCAGACAGCATGAACACTGAAGCTTTCTTT
CASSADSMNTEAFF
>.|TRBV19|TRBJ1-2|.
TGTGCCAGTAGTAACGCCCGACAGGACTATGGCTACACCTTC
CASSNARQDYGYTF
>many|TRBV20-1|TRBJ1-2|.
TGCAGTGCTAGAGATCCGGGGGTCCCTAACTATGGCTACACCTTC
CSARDPGVPNYGYTF
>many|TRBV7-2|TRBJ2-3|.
TGTGCCAGCAGTTCCTGGGGGAACACGCAGTATTTT
CASSSWGNTQYF
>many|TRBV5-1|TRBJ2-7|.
TGCGCCAGCAGCTCCCGGGACACCTCCTACGAGCAGTACTTC
CASSSRDTSYEQYF
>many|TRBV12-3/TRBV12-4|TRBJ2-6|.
TGTGCCAGCAGCACCCCTTCAGGGCGCGGGGCCAACGTCCTGACTTTC
CASSTPSGRGANVLTF
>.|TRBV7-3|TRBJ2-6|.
TGTGCCAGCAGCCCCAAAGGGAGCAACGTCCTGACTTTC
CASSPKGSNVLTF
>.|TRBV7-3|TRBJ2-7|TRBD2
TGTGCCAGCAGCTGGCTAGCGGGAGAGCCCAACGAGCAGTACTTC
CASSWLAGEPNEQYF
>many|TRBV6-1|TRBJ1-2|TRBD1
TGTGCCGGATCTTCAGGGGGGTCGTCTGGCTACACCTTC
CAGSSGGSSGYTF
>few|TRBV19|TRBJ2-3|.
TGTGCCAGTAGTATGATGGCAGATACGCAGTATTTT
CASSMMADTQYF
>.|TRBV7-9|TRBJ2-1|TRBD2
TGTGCCAGCAGCTTAGCGGCTAGCGGATCGGTTGAGCAGTTCTTC
CASSLAASGSVEQFF
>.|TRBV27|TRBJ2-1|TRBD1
TGTGCCAGCAGTTTATCCGGGACAGGGGACTACAATGAGCAGTTCTTC
CASSLSGTGDYNEQFF
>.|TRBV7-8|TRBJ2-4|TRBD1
TGTGCCAGCAGTAGGGGGCCGGCCAAAAACATTCAGTACTTC
CASSRGPAKNIQYF
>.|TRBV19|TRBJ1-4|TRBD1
TGTGCCAGTAGTAGCCGACAGGGGAATGCTAATGAAAAACTGTTTTTT
CASSSRQGNANEKLFF
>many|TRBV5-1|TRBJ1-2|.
TGCGCCAGGGTTCGGACAGCCGGCTATGGCTACACCTTC
CARVRTAGYGYTF
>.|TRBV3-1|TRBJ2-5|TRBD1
TGTGCCAGCAGCCAAAACAGGGGATCACACGGGACCCAGTACTTC
CASSQNRGSHGTQYF
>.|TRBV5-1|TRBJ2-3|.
TGCGCCAGCAGCCAAGGGGACTTGTCAGAAGATACGCAGTATTTT
CASSQGDLSEDTQYF
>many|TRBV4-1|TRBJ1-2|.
TGCGCCAGCAGCCCTAATAGGAGGAGCGATGGCTACACCTTC
CASSPNRRSDGYTF
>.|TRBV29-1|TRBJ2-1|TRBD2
TGCAGCGTTGAACTTTCTAGCGGGTACTGCTTC
CSVELSSGYCF
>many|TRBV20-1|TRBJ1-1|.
TGCAGTGCTAGAAGCGTTGGGACTGAAGCTTTCTTT
CSARSVGTEAFF
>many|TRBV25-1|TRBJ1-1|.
TGTGCCAGCACCCTGTCCGGGAACACTGAAGCTTTCTTT
CASTLSGNTEAFF
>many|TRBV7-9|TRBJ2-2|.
TGTGCCAGCAGCCCCGCGGGGCCCACCGGGGAGCTGTTTTTT
CASSPAGPTGELFF
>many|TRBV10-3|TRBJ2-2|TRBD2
TGTGCCATCAGCCCGAGCGGGAGCGACACCGGGGAGCTGTTTTTT
CAISPSGSDTGELFF
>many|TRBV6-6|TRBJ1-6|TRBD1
TGTGCCAGCAGGGGACAGGTCCGGACCCTCCACTTT
CASRGQVRTLHF
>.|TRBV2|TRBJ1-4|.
TGTGCCAGCAGGGGGTCAGGGGCTGGTGGTGAAAAACTGTTTTTT
CASRGSGAGGEKLFF
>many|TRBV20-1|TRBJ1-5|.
TGCAGTGCTAGGGACGTTAGCAATCAGCCCCAGCATTTT
CSARDVSNQPQHF
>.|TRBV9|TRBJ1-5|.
TGTGCCAGCAGCGTAGCAACGCTAGCGGGAGGAGAGACCCAGCATTTT
CASSVATLAGGETQHF
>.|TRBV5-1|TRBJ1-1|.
TGCGCCAGCAGCTTGGTAAAGGAGAACACTGAAGCTTCCTTT
CASSLVKENTEASF
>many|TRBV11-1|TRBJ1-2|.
TGTGCCAGCAGCTTACTGGGGTACAATGGCTACACCTTC
CASSLLGYNGYTF
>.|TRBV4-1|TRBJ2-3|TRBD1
TGCACCAGCAGCCAAGATCGCCAGGGGGCAGATACGCAGTATTTT
CTSSQDRQGADTQYF
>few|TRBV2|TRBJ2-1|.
TGTGCCAGCAGTCCCATGGTGGATGAGCAGTTCTTC
CASSPMVDEQFF
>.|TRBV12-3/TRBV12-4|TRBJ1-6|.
TGTGCCAGCAGTCCACCATATTCACCCCTCCACTTT
CASSPPYSPLHF
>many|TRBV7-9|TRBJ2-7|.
TGTGCCAGCAGCCCCGGCGGGGTAGAGCAGTACTTC
CASSPGGVEQYF
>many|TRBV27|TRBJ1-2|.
TGTGCCAGCAGCTTCCGGGGTACGGACTATGGCTACACCTTC
CASSFRGTDYGYTF
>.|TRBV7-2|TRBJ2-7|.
TGTGCCAGCAGCTTTAGAGCGGGACCCCGAAGGGGGATCTGGGATTACGAGCAGTACTTC
CASSFRAGPRRGIWDYEQYF
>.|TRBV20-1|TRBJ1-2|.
TGCAGTGCTAGAGATGCGGGACGCGGAAACACCTTC
CSARDAGRGNTF
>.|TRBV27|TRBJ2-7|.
TGTGCCAGCAGTTTAAGGGGCCATGCCTACGAGCAGTACTTC
CASSLRGHAYEQYF
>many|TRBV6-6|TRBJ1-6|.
TGTGCCAGCAGTTACCCGAGCAATCCCCTCCACTTT
CASSYPSNPLHF
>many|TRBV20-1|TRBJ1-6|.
TGCAGTGCTAGAGTAATGGCTCGGCATAATTCACCCCTCCACTTT
CSARVMARHNSPLHF
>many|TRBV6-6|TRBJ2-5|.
TGTGCCAGCAGTTACGGGCTTTTACAGGGAGGTTACGAGACCCAGTACTTC
CASSYGLLQGGYETQYF
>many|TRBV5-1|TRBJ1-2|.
TGCGCCAGCAGCTTGATTCCGGGGGATGGCTACACCTTC
CASSLIPGDGYTF
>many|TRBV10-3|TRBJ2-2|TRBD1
TGTGCCATCTATACAGGGGCCTCGAACACCGGGGAGCTGTTTTTT
CAIYTGASNTGELFF